These 8 T cell receptor beta chains originate from one sample sequenced in a study of blood T cell repertoires in COVID-19. Assay used: immunoSEQ multiplex PCR; TCRdb lists only in-frame clones, some missing. The data contain about 170,000 clones, roughly 90% of them singletons. The material sequenced was peripheral blood. These receptors originate from a man aged 50-59 years with acute or convalescent COVID-19.

This clone has more than one count but fewer than ten. The chain is built from TRBV11-2 and TRBJ1-2, with D unresolved. Deletions cut 4 bases from V and 0 bases from J, with 9 bases between. The CDR3 has 14 residues. Germline CDR1 SGHAT, CDR2 FQNNGV. The CDR3 here is CASSSGSSNYGYTF. As DNA, the CDR3 is TGTGCCAGCAGCTCCGGGTCGTCTAACTATGGCTACACCTTC.

The gene calls are TRBV5-1 and TRBJ2-7; the match to TRBD2 covers 13 bases. With V trimmed by 4 bases and J by 2 bases, 3 bases remained unmatched. This CDR3 has 15 amino acids. Germline V CDR1 and CDR2: SGHRS, YFSETQ. The CDR3 protein is CASSHGLAGAYEQYF. In DNA, the CDR3 is TGCGCCAGCAGCCACGGACTAGCGGGAGCCTACGAGCAGTACTTC.

This CDR3 is CASSVGLAGDTGELFF. CDR3 DNA sequence: TGTGCCAGCAGTGTCGGACTAGCGGGAGACACCGGGGAGCTGTTTTTT. The rearrangement joins TRBV2 to TRBJ2-2; TRBD2 matches at 13 bases. Germline trimming cut 4 bases from V and 3 bases from J; bases unmatched to any gene: 2. In germline, CDR1 is SNHLY, CDR2 FYNNEI. The CDR3 has 16 residues.

The chain has TRBV7-9 and TRBJ1-4; unclear D gene. The germline V gene encodes CDR1 SEHNR and CDR2 FQNEAQ (reference sequence). V lost 1 base, J lost 11 bases, and 17 bases lay in between. This CDR3 comprises 15 residues. The CDR3 reads CASSLVPSSSGKLFF. CDR3 in DNA: TGTGCCAGCAGCTTAGTCCCGAGTAGCTCGGGGAAACTGTTTTTT.

This chain joins TRBV5-1 and TRBJ2-5; TRBD2 matches at 7 bases. The CDR3 runs 14 residues. V dropped 5 bases and J dropped 5; count of bases not matched to a gene: 9. Germline V CDR1 and CDR2: SGHRS, YFSETQ. CDR3 sequence (DNA): TGCGCCAGCAGTGCGGGGGAGCCGGGGGAGACCCAGTACTTC. It translates to CASSAGEPGETQYF.

The chain links TRBV19 to TRBJ1-6, with TRBD1 matching 7 bases. This CDR3 has 14 amino acids. From germline, CDR1 is LNHDA and CDR2 SQIVND (reference sequence). With 7 bases clipped from V and 8 bases from J, the junction kept 8 bases outside the gene matches. Here the CDR3 DNA reads TGTGCCAGTACTGTTAGGGGGCCGGATTCACCCCTCCACTTT. It specifies CASTVRGPDSPLHF.

The chain links TRBV15 to TRBJ2-1; 7 bases map to TRBD2. Per the germline V gene, CDR1 is LNHNV and CDR2 is YYDKDF (reference sequence). After removal of 0 bases from V and 3 bases from J, the junction contained 23 bases not matched to a gene. This CDR3 has 22 amino acids. CDR3 sequence: CATSRDHPRGLRLAAFYNEQFF. As DNA, the CDR3 is TGTGCCACCAGCAGAGATCATCCACGAGGTTTACGACTAGCAGCCTTCTACAATGAGCAGTTCTTC.

This clone has just one count. The chain couples TRBV7-8 to TRBJ1-5, with D uncertain. Trimming shortened V by 2 bases and J by 0 bases, and 20 bases separated the two germline ends. Germline values: CDR1 SGHVS, CDR2 FQNEAQ. CDR3 size: 19 residues. CDR3 protein: CASSLREGASFNSNQPQHF. CDR3 sequence (DNA): TGTGCCAGCAGCTTACGTGAGGGAGCGAGCTTTAATAGCAATCAGCCCCAGCATTTT.